The 16 T cell receptor beta chains in this list originate from one sample, sequenced in a study of regulatory T cells in long-lasting Graves disease. Sequencing libraries for TCR beta were prepared with iRepertoire HTBI primers and Arm-PCR of CDR3 regions. TCRdb fed the multiplex PCR reads into MiXCR, producing one record per CDR3 protein. Seen here are more than 300,000 distinct CDR3 sequences, under 20% observed once, and the top ten hold around 20%. Documented time point: newly diagnosed GD, antithyroid drugs for less than 3 months. Preparation of the TCR library used RNA extracted from PBMCs. The data also belong to a second study, concerning T cells in Graves' hyperthyroidism and ophthalmopathy.

The sample in question was peripheral blood mononuclear cells (PBMCs), obtained at new diagnosis, from a patient treated with antithyroid drugs. The receptors shown here come from a woman aged 18-29 years with Graves disease.

V and J are TRBV15 and TRBJ2-1, with D uncertain. V dropped 1 base and J dropped 9 bases, with 16 bases sitting between them. Germline V CDR1 and CDR2: LNHNV, YYDKDF (reference sequence). The CDR3 runs to 15 residues. The CDR3 DNA sequence: TGTGCCACCAGCAGAGTCGGGCGGCCTGGACCTGAGCAGTTCTTC. Amino acids: CATSRVGRPGPEQFF.

This chain connects TRBV6-1 to TRBJ2-1; 9 bases are a match to TRBD2. Germline-derived CDR1 and CDR2 are MNHNS and SASEGT. The V and J ends lost 6 bases and 7 bases, in that order; junction bases with no gene match: 4. The CDR3 is made up of 13 amino acids. In nucleotides, the CDR3 is TGTGCCAGCAGGCCTAGCGGGACTAATGAGCAGTTCTTC. As protein: CASRPSGTNEQFF.

Regarding this clonotype: Sequence at one end of the junction differs from germline and may be a read error. This CDR3 is CASSQPTLLAGVGSYNEQSF. The DNA of the CDR3 is TGCGCCAGCAGCCAACCCACGTTACTAGCGGGAGTCGGTTCCTACAATGAGCAGTCCTTC. The J gene is TRBJ2-1, the V gene TRBV4-1, with TRBD2 matching 11 bases. The CDR3 has 20 residues. The germline V gene encodes CDR1 MGHRA and CDR2 YSYEKL.

This clonotype was seen at least ten times. CDR3 sequence reads: CASSPTAKYQPQHF. The CDR3 DNA is TGCGCCAGCAGCCCCACGGCCAAATATCAGCCCCAGCATTTT. The chain links TRBV4-1 to TRBJ1-5; D not certain. CDR1 is MGHRA and CDR2 is YSYEKL in the germline V gene. V was pared by 4 bases and J by 5 bases, with 12 bases between. This CDR3 contains 14 residues.

Only a few counts were recorded for this clonotype. The V call is TRBV15, the J call TRBJ1-1, with TRBD1 matching 8 bases. There are 14 residues in the CDR3. Germline CDR1 is LNHNV and CDR2 is YYDKDF (reference sequence). V shed 2 bases, J shed 3 bases, and the junction held 2 bases outside the gene matches. CDR3 amino acids: CATSRQGADTEAFF. The CDR3 DNA sequence: TGTGCCACCAGCAGACAGGGGGCGGACACTGAAGCTTTCTTT.

At least ten counts were recorded for this clonotype. The chain recombines TRBV30 with TRBJ2-3; 9 positions match TRBD1. The CDR3 covers 15 residues. Germline V CDR1 and CDR2: GTSNPN, SVGIG (reference sequence). J gave up 3 bases and V 1 base, and 5 bases lay outside the gene matches. As DNA, the CDR3 is TGTGCCTGGAGTGAGACAGGGGGGCCAACAGATACGCAGTATTTT. Protein: CAWSETGGPTDTQYF.

The sample holds a few counts of this clonotype. The chain uses TRBV10-3 and TRBJ2-3; TRBD1 might be the D (8 bases). The germline V gene has CDR1 ENHRY and CDR2 SYGVKD. This CDR3 has 16 amino acids. V lost 6 bases to trimming and J lost 3 bases, with 19 bases between them. Here the CDR3 DNA reads TGTGCCATCAGCGGGTCTTACAGGGGGGGTACAGATACGCAGTATTTT. Amino acid sequence: CAISGSYRGGTDTQYF.

V and J are TRBV24-1 and TRBJ1-2, with 7 bases matching TRBD1. V lost 5 bases, J lost 8 bases, and 16 bases stayed unmatched. Looked up from germline, CDR1 is KGHDR and CDR2 is SFDVKD. The CDR3 has 16 amino acids. The chain's CDR3 is CATSGSGTVTRRGYTF. The CDR3, as DNA: TGTGCCACCAGTGGGTCCGGGACAGTAACCCGCAGGGGCTACACCTTC.

As to this clonotype: It may be a read error: a sequence one base away is much more abundant. The V gene is TRBV11-2, the J gene TRBJ1-1, with D perhaps matching TRBD1 (5 bases). The CDR3 is 13 residues long. Per the germline V gene, CDR1 is SGHAT and CDR2 is FQNNGV. In DNA, the CDR3 is TGTGCCAGCAGTATGGGACGGAACTCTGAAGCTTTCTTT. It translates to CASSMGRNSEAFF.

CDR3: CASSASSYEQFF. The CDR3 bases are TGTGCCAGCAGTGCCAGCTCCTACGAGCAGTTCTTC. This rearrangement joins TRBV27 to TRBJ2-1; no definite D call. The V gene's germline CDR1 is MNHEY and CDR2 SMNVEV (reference sequence). The V and J ends lost 5 bases and 10 bases respectively, with 12 bases between them. The CDR3 has 12 residues.

This clonotype came up many times. The V and J genes are TRBV18 and TRBJ2-6; D is unclear. Germline loops: CDR1 KGHSH, CDR2 LQKENI. V lost 3 bases to trimming and J lost 0 bases, with 3 bases between them. The CDR3 length is 14 residues. DNA of the CDR3: TGTGCCAGCTCACCGGGCTCTGGGGCCAACGTCCTGACTTTC. It translates to CASSPGSGANVLTF.

This clonotype was seen ten or more times. At one of its ends the junction is not consistent with the germline gene, which may arise from a read error. The chain links TRBV5-1 to TRBJ2-3; 11 bases are shared with TRBD2. The CDR3 has 16 residues. CDR1 is SGHRS, CDR2 YFSETQ, per germline. The CDR3 nucleotides are TGTGCCAGCAGCTGGAGGACTAGCGGGTTGCCAGATACGCAGTATTTT. This sequence encodes CASSWRTSGLPDTQYF.

This clonotype was recorded a few times. The rearrangement joins TRBV5-6 to TRBJ2-7; no reliable D call. V was clipped by 1 base and J by 7 bases, with 12 bases between them. The CDR3 is made up of 13 amino acids. Germline V gene sequence: CDR1 SGHDT, CDR2 YYEEEE. The CDR3 is CASSLNQWGEQYF. CDR3 DNA sequence: TGTGCCAGCAGCTTGAACCAGTGGGGAGAGCAGTACTTC.

This sequence joins TRBV20-1 and TRBJ2-7; D is unresolved. Germline CDR1 DFQATT, CDR2 SNEGSKA (reference sequence). The V and J ends lost 3 bases and 1 base respectively, with 16 bases between them. This CDR3 region has 15 residues. As DNA, the CDR3 is TGCAGTGCTAGTGATGAGACGGTCCCGTCCTACGAGCAGTACTTC. Protein: CSASDETVPSYEQYF.

Concerning this clonotype: This likely comes from a read error, as the CDR3 has no conserved phenylalanine or tryptophan at its end. The limits of the CDR3 on the DNA are not certain, so only TCRdb's listed CDR3 is given. The rearrangement joins TRBV6-1 to TRBJ2-4; TRBD1 is the table's D call, not checked against the DNA. Germline V gene data show CDR1 as MNHNS and CDR2 as SASEGT. The CDR3 numbers 15 amino acids, ends counted. The CDR3 loop is CASSEDRDVGQYFGP.

As concerns this clonotype: A far larger clone is just one base off, so this is likely a read error. J is TRBJ2-7 and V is TRBV11-2, with 11 bases lining up with TRBD1. Trimming cost V 4 bases and J 4 bases; bases outside gene matches: 6. Germline V gives CDR1 SGHAT, CDR2 FQNNGV. The CDR3 consists of 15 residues. The CDR3 reads CASSSGQGGLYEQYF. For the CDR3, the DNA is TGTGCCAGCAGCTCGGGACAGGGGGGTTTATACGAGCAGTACTTC.